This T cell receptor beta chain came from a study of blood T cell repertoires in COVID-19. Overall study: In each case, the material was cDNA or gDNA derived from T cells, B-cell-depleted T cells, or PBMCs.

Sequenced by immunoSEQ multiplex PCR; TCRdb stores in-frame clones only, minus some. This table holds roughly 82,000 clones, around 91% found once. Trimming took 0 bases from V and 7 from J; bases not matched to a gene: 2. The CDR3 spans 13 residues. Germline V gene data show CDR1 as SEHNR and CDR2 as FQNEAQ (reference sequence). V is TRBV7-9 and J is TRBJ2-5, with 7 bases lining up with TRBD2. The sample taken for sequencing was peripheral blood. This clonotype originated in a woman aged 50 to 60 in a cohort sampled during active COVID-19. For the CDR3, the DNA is TGTGCCAGCAGCTTAGCGGGAGGGTGGACCCAGTACTTC. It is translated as CASSLAGGWTQYF.